The present TCR beta chain was sequenced within a study of human T cells and chemical hapten exposure. Study results and caveats: Unchanged with DPC sensitization were TCRs above 1 in 1000 frequency.

Time point here: patch test 2, 6 weeks after DPC sensitization. As for treatment: therapeutic diphenylcyclopropenone sensitization with weekly scalp DPC. TCRdb passed the RACE reads through MiXCR, listing each CDR3 protein once. The sample records some 71,000 distinct CDR3 sequences, 10% to 13% being singletons. The V and J ends lost 3 bases and 0 bases, in that order; junction bases with no gene match: 20. CDR1 and CDR2 from the germline V gene are LNHDA and SQIVND (reference sequence). This CDR3 is 21 amino acids long. This clonotype has just a few counts. Its antigen is currently unknown. This chain links TRBV19 with TRBJ2-1; 7 bases agree with TRBD2. The sample was whole blood, taken in connection with sensitization to the hapten diphenylcyclopropenone (DPC). This TCR was sampled from a woman aged 45-59 years with alopecia areata. Some clones in this sample may be carry-over from other donors' samples. CDR3 protein: CASSIRRLDPGGGSSYNEQFF. CDR3 coding DNA: TGTGCCAGTAGTATCCGGAGACTTGATCCGGGGGGTGGCAGCTCCTACAATGAGCAGTTCTTC. The variable domain in full, completed from reference TRBV19 and TRBJ2-1, reads DGGITQSPKYLFRKEGQNVTLSCEQNLNHDAMYWYRQDPGQGLRLIYYSQIVNDFQKGDIAEGYSVSREKKESFPLTVTSAQKNPTAFYLCASSIRRLDPGGGSSYNEQFFGPGTRLTVL.